A selection of T cell receptor beta chains follows, all from one sample in a study of blood T cell repertoires in COVID-19. The assay was immunoSEQ multiplex PCR, and TCRdb's table has in-frame clones only and misses some. The sample contains around 160,000 clones, more than 70% of which appear only once. The sequencing sample was made of peripheral blood. The receptors were sampled from a man in his sixties with active or convalescent COVID-19. Each CDR3 is given with its conserved first and last residue. Rows may omit the clone size; those that give it use once, few, many or a size class.

v_gene: TRBV6-5
j_gene: TRBJ2-7
abundance: .
CDR3aa: CASRPLTSGSYEQYF

v_gene: TRBV18
j_gene: TRBJ1-6
abundance: .
CDR3aa: CASSPARGPNNSPLHF

v_gene: TRBV19
j_gene: TRBJ1-2
abundance: once
CDR3aa: CASSSTGGDGYTF

v_gene: TRBV7-9
j_gene: TRBJ1-6
abundance: .
CDR3aa: CASSLVSKQDSPLHF

v_gene: TRBV2
j_gene: TRBJ2-2
abundance: .
CDR3aa: CASSLSGKNTGELFF

v_gene: TRBV19
j_gene: TRBJ2-7
abundance: once
CDR3aa: CASSSGQVGSYEQYF

v_gene: TRBV6-5
j_gene: TRBJ1-1
abundance: once
CDR3aa: CASKQGVLRTEAFF

v_gene: TRBV5-4
j_gene: TRBJ2-7
abundance: once
CDR3aa: CASSRSSGRVNEQYF

v_gene: TRBV2
j_gene: TRBJ2-7
abundance: .
CDR3aa: CASTLSGEQYF

v_gene: TRBV4-3
j_gene: TRBJ2-5
abundance: .
CDR3aa: CASSPLGLVVDETQYF

v_gene: TRBV28
j_gene: TRBJ2-5
abundance: .
CDR3aa: CASSATGTARETQYF

v_gene: TRBV11-2
j_gene: TRBJ2-3
abundance: .
CDR3aa: CASSFPHTQYF

v_gene: TRBV18
j_gene: TRBJ2-3
abundance: many
CDR3aa: CASSPSSGDTQYF

v_gene: TRBV5-4
j_gene: TRBJ1-3
abundance: few
CDR3aa: CASSSQGSGNTIYF